One sample yielded the 28 T cell receptor beta chains listed below, sequenced in a study of blood T cell repertoires in COVID-19. Profiled with immunoSEQ multiplex PCR; TCRdb holds only in-frame clones, not every one. This table has about 44,000 clones, about 86% appearing once. Sequencing input: peripheral blood. These receptors were obtained from a human donor in a cohort sampled during active COVID-19.

This chain uses TRBV6-5 with TRBJ1-1; TRBD1 might be the D (5 bases). The germline CDR1 and CDR2 sequences are MNHEY and SVGAGI. The CDR3 totals 13 residues. V was trimmed by 5 bases and J by 3 bases, leaving 10 bases between them. CDR3 amino acids: CASSPTGDTEAFF. Written as DNA, the CDR3 is TGTGCCAGCAGTCCAACGGGGGACACTGAAGCTTTCTTT.

The rearrangement links TRBV3-1 (or the pseudogene TRBV3-2) to TRBJ1-5; no clear D gene. The CDR3 totals 16 residues. CDR1 and CDR2 (germline): LGHDT, YNNKEL (reference sequence). V gave up 0 bases and J gave up 4 bases, with 13 bases separating them. The CDR3 DNA reads TGTGCCAGCAGCCAAGATAGCCGGGGAGGGAATCAGCCCCAGCATTTT. Its protein is CASSQDSRGGNQPQHF.

This clone was seen a few times. This chain connects TRBV7-8 to TRBJ1-5, with TRBD1 identical over 8 bases. This CDR3 is built from 16 residues. The V and J ends lost 1 base and 5 bases, in that order; junction bases with no gene match: 7. Germline CDR1 and CDR2: SGHVS and FQNEAQ. CDR3 residues: CASSLGGDRRYQPQHF. CDR3 DNA: TGTGCCAGCAGCTTAGGTGGGGACAGGAGGTATCAGCCCCAGCATTTT. The variable domain in full, with the rest retrieved from reference TRBV7-8 and TRBJ1-5, is GAGVSQSPRYKVAKRGQDVALRCDPISGHVSLFWYQQALGQGPEFLTYFQNEAQLDKSGLPSDRFFAERPEGSVSTLKIQRTQQEDSAVYLCASSLGGDRRYQPQHFGDGTRLSIL.

V usage is TRBV5-1 and J usage is TRBJ2-6; tentatively, D is TRBD2 (5 bases). Trimming took off 4 bases at V and 0 bases at J, with 11 bases between the two ends. Germline V gene data show CDR1 as SGHRS and CDR2 as YFSETQ. There are 16 residues in the CDR3. As DNA, the CDR3 is TGCGCCAGCAGCGAGGGTTCCCTCTCTGGGGCCAACGTCCTGACTTTC. Its protein product is CASSEGSLSGANVLTF.

The V call is TRBV18, the J call TRBJ2-5, with TRBD1 as a possible D gene (5 bases). The ends were cut back, 5 bases at V and 1 base at J, with 14 bases in the middle. This CDR3 has 15 residues. In germline, CDR1 is KGHSH, CDR2 LQKENI. CDR3 in DNA: TGTGCCAGCTCATCAGGAAGAGACAGCCAAGAGACCCAGTACTTC. Amino acids: CASSSGRDSQETQYF.

This chain links TRBV18 with TRBJ1-3; D is unresolved. The CDR3 loop spans 15 amino acids. Looked up from germline, CDR1 is KGHSH and CDR2 is LQKENI. V lost 0 bases and J 0 bases, leaving 6 bases between the germline ends. CDR3 sequence: CASSPPGDSGNTIYF. Written as DNA, the CDR3 is TGTGCCAGCTCACCACCGGGAGACTCTGGAAACACCATATATTTT.

The V and J genes are TRBV19 and TRBJ1-3; 7 positions match TRBD1. Germline values: CDR1 LNHDA, CDR2 SQIVND (reference sequence). The V gene end was trimmed by 6 bases and the J gene end by 3 bases; junction bases not matched to a gene: 11. The CDR3 loop spans 16 amino acids. CDR3 region: CASSPREGAFGNTIYF. CDR3 nucleotides: TGTGCCAGTAGCCCCCGGGAGGGGGCATTTGGAAACACCATATATTTT. The variable domain in full, completed from reference TRBV19 and TRBJ1-3, reads DGGITQSPKYLFRKEGQNVTLSCEQNLNHDAMYWYRQDPGQGLRLIYYSQIVNDFQKGDIAEGYSVSREKKESFPLTVTSAQKNPTAFYLCASSPREGAFGNTIYFGEGSWLTVV.

The chain has TRBV5-1 and TRBJ1-4; 9 nucleotides line up with TRBD1. Germline CDR1 and CDR2: SGHRS and YFSETQ. CDR3 length: 15 residues. The V gene end was trimmed by 4 bases and the J gene end by 8 bases; junction bases not matched to a gene: 9. The CDR3 protein is CASSHNRGPREKLFF. The CDR3 nucleotides are TGCGCCAGCAGCCACAACAGGGGGCCTAGGGAAAAACTGTTTTTT.

This chain uses TRBV4-2 with TRBJ2-3, with 10 bases lining up with TRBD1. Per germline, CDR1 LGHNA and CDR2 YNFKEQ. The CDR3 is 20 residues long. Losses at the gene ends were 0 bases for V and 0 bases for J; bases not matched to a gene: 12. CDR3 sequence: CASSQDSGQGKLPSTDTQYF. The CDR3 coding sequence is TGTGCCAGCAGCCAAGATTCGGGACAGGGGAAACTACCCAGCACAGATACGCAGTATTTT.

This clone has only a few counts. The genes are TRBV6-1 and TRBJ1-2; weak D call: TRBD1 (6 bases). Germline V lookup: CDR1 MNHNS, CDR2 SASEGT. The length of the CDR3 is 15 residues. Trimming cost V 3 bases and J 6 bases, with 17 bases left between them. CDR3 DNA: TGTGCCAGCAGTGACGCGGCAGGGGACCTGCATGGCTACACCTTC. This sequence encodes CASSDAAGDLHGYTF.

The gene calls are TRBV28 and TRBJ1-4, with D unresolved. The V and J ends lost 2 bases and 0 bases respectively, with 7 bases between them. Per germline, CDR1 MDHEN and CDR2 SYDVKM. This CDR3 is 15 amino acids long. CDR3: CASSLRVTTNEKLFF. CDR3 coding DNA: TGTGCCAGCAGTTTACGGGTTACAACTAATGAAAAACTGTTTTTT.

This rearrangement joins TRBV4-1 to TRBJ2-5; perhaps TRBD2 as D (6 bases). Germline lookup yields CDR1 MGHRA and CDR2 YSYEKL. Trimming took off 4 bases at V and 10 bases at J, with 25 bases between the two ends. CDR3 length: 16 residues. The CDR3 loop is CASSLVGLSTEPLQYF. The CDR3 bases are TGCGCCAGCAGCCTCGTGGGACTTAGTACGGAACCCCTCCAGTACTTC.

The chain employs TRBV5-4 and TRBJ2-3; 14 bases agree with TRBD2. The V and J ends lost 0 bases and 2 bases, in that order; junction bases with no gene match: 2. Germline V CDR1 and CDR2: SGHNT, YYREEE (reference sequence). The CDR3 sequence is 17 residues long. CDR3 loop: CASSLGGLAGVTDTQYF. The CDR3 nucleotides are TGTGCCAGCAGCTTGGGGGGACTAGCGGGGGTCACAGATACGCAGTATTTT.

The chain has TRBV5-1 and TRBJ1-1; weak D call: TRBD1 (6 bases). CDR3 length: 18 residues. V was pared by 4 bases and J by 1 base, with 23 bases between. Germline-derived CDR1 and CDR2 are SGHRS and YFSETQ. The CDR3 region is CASSPIQQGSGGNTEAFF. DNA of the CDR3: TGCGCCAGCAGCCCCATCCAACAGGGTTCCGGCGGGAACACTGAAGCTTTCTTT.

A single count supports this clone. This chain links TRBV4-2 with TRBJ1-1, with D perhaps matching TRBD1 (5 bases). CDR3 length equals 18 residues. CDR1 LGHNA and CDR2 YNFKEQ come from the germline V gene. The ends were cut back, 0 bases at V and 0 bases at J, with 17 bases in the middle. The CDR3 DNA sequence: TGTGCCAGCAGCCAAGATAGCTCTTGGGGCCCCGTGAACACTGAAGCTTTCTTT. Translation gives CASSQDSSWGPVNTEAFF.

This chain uses TRBV11-2 with TRBJ2-1, with 9 bases that match TRBD1. Germline CDR1 reads SGHAT; CDR2 reads FQNNGV. This CDR3 comprises 14 residues. Trimming removed 5 bases from V and 8 bases from J; junction bases left unmatched: 7. CDR3 bases: TGTGCCAGCAGCCCAAGACAGGGGGGCGATGAGCAGTTCTTC. Amino acids: CASSPRQGGDEQFF.

The chain recombines TRBV6-6 with TRBJ1-2; D is possibly TRBD1 (6 bases). The CDR3 consists of 13 residues. Germline loops: CDR1 MNHNY, CDR2 SVGAGI (reference sequence). The ends were cut back, 7 bases at V and 0 bases at J, with 9 bases in the middle. The CDR3 reads CASTRTANYGYTF. DNA of the CDR3: TGTGCCAGCACCCGGACAGCTAACTATGGCTACACCTTC.

The CDR3 loop reads CSVPRQGSGYTF. The CDR3, as DNA: TGCAGCGTTCCCCGACAGGGGAGTGGCTACACCTTC. The V gene is TRBV29-1, the J gene TRBJ1-2; 8 bases align to TRBD1. CDR1 and CDR2 (germline): SQVTM, ANQGSEA. The length of the CDR3 is 12 residues. V shed 5 bases and J 7 bases; nucleotides not matched to a gene: 6.

In DNA, the CDR3 is TGCGCCAGCAGCTTGGGGTCAGGGTTTGGAAACACCATATATTTT. This translates into CASSLGSGFGNTIYF. The rearrangement uses TRBV5-1 and TRBJ1-3, with D maybe TRBD1 (5 bases). The CDR3 length is 15 residues. Trimming pared 0 bases from V and 3 bases from J, leaving 10 bases between. The V gene's germline CDR1 is SGHRS and CDR2 YFSETQ.

This clone came up once. The gene calls are TRBV7-8 and TRBJ1-5, with TRBD1 matching 8 bases. Unmatched junction bases numbered 14, after V lost 0 bases and J lost 4 bases. The CDR3 runs to 19 residues. Germline loops: CDR1 SGHVS, CDR2 FQNEAQ. The CDR3 is CASSLADRRQGAGNQPQHF. The CDR3 DNA reads as TGTGCCAGCAGCTTAGCCGATAGGCGGCAGGGGGCTGGGAATCAGCCCCAGCATTTT.

The genes are TRBV5-6 and TRBJ1-1; TRBD1 might be the D (6 bases). Trimming stripped 1 base from V and 5 bases from J, with 12 bases between. The CDR3 sequence is 14 residues long. The germline V gene encodes CDR1 SGHDT and CDR2 YYEEEE. The CDR3 DNA follows: TGTGCCAGCAGCTTGTGGGGGCTGGCTACTGAAGCTTTCTTT. Its protein is CASSLWGLATEAFF. The full variable domain, in which reference TRBV5-6 and TRBJ1-1 provide the parts outside the CDR3, is DAGVTQSPTHLIKTRGQQVTLRCSPKSGHDTVSWYQQALGQGPQFIFQYYEEEERQRGNFPDRFSGHQFPNYSSELNVNALLLGDSALYLCASSLWGLATEAFFGQGTRLTVV.

The V and J genes are TRBV6-5 and TRBJ1-6, with a possible D match to TRBD1 (5 bases). CDR1 and CDR2 (germline): MNHEY, SVGAGI. This CDR3 is built from 12 residues. Between the trimmed V and J ends, which lost 4 bases and 9 bases, there was a span of 7 bases. CDR3 sequence reads: CASSSRVSPLHF. In nucleotides, the CDR3 is TGTGCCAGCAGTTCCAGGGTTTCACCCCTCCACTTT.

This clone was recorded once. The chain is built from TRBV30 and TRBJ1-4; 7 bases match TRBD1. Germline values: CDR1 GTSNPN, CDR2 SVGIG (reference sequence). The CDR3 is made up of 14 amino acids. V gave up 5 bases and J gave up 7 bases; unmatched junction bases: 10. The CDR3: CAWSESGGPEKLFF. CDR3 DNA sequence: TGTGCCTGGTCAGAGTCAGGGGGGCCTGAAAAACTGTTTTTT.

The gene calls are TRBV10-3 and TRBJ1-4; the D gene is possibly TRBD1 (5 bases). The CDR3 covers 17 residues. V was clipped by 0 bases and J by 2 bases, with 13 bases between them. Germline V gives CDR1 ENHRY, CDR2 SYGVKD. CDR3: CAISESTGRGTNEKLFF. Here the CDR3 DNA reads TGTGCCATCAGTGAGTCGACGGGGAGGGGCACTAATGAAAAACTGTTTTTT.

This clone was detected only once. The CDR3 protein is CASSQVRTSGGNEQFF. CDR3 in DNA: TGCGCCAGCAGCCAAGTCAGGACTAGCGGGGGGAATGAGCAGTTCTTC. V usage is TRBV4-3 and J usage is TRBJ2-1, with TRBD2 identical over 14 bases. The CDR3 covers 16 residues. The germline V gene encodes CDR1 LGHNA and CDR2 YSLEER. V shed 1 base and J 7 bases; nucleotides not matched to a gene: 3.

This chain joins TRBV12-5 and TRBJ1-1; a possible D gene is TRBD1 (6 bases). The CDR3 is 18 amino acids. Trimming left V 2 bases short and J 0 bases short, with 19 bases between. Germline lookup yields CDR1 LGHNT and CDR2 FRNRAP. The CDR3 here is CASGLPPDSISMNTEAFF. The CDR3 bases are TGTGCTAGTGGTTTGCCCCCGGACAGCATCTCGATGAACACTGAAGCTTTCTTT.

The gene calls are TRBV7-6 and TRBJ2-1, with D tentatively TRBD2 (5 bases). Deletions cut 1 base from V and 9 bases from J, with 13 bases between. Germline V gene data show CDR1 as SGHVS and CDR2 as FNYEAQ. CDR3 size: 14 residues. The CDR3 spells CASSLGAARGEQFF. CDR3 DNA: TGTGCCAGCAGCTTAGGGGCAGCTCGGGGTGAGCAGTTCTTC.

The chain combines TRBV27 with TRBJ2-7, with 12 bases that match TRBD2. V lost 5 bases to trimming and J lost 2 bases; unmatched junction nucleotides: 13. The CDR3 length is 18 residues. Germline CDR1 and CDR2: MNHEY and SMNVEV (reference sequence). The CDR3 loop is CASSTRRTSGAYAYEQYF. CDR3 in DNA: TGTGCCAGCAGTACCCGCCGGACTAGCGGGGCTTATGCCTACGAGCAGTACTTC.